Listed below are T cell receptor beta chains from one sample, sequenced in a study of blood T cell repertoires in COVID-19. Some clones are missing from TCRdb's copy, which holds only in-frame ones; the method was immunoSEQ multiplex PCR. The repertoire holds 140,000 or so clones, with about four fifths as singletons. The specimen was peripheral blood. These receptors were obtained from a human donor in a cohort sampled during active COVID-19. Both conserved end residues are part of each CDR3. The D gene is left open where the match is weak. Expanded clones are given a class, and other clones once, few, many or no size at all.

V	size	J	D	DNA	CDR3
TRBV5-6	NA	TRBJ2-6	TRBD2	TGTGCCAGCAGCTCGGGTCTAGCGGGGGGGCCTGGGGCCAACGTCCTGACTTTC	CASSSGLAGGPGANVLTF
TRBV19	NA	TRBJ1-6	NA	TGTGCCAGTAGTATGCAGGGGAGTTATAATTCACCCCTCCACTTT	CASSMQGSYNSPLHF
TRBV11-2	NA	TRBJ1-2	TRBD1	TGTGCCAGCAGCCCCGGGGGGGGGACAGCTTACTATGGCTACACCTTC	CASSPGGGTAYYGYTF
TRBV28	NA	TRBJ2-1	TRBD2	TGTGCCAGCAGTCCGGGGGGGAGCTCCTACAATGAGCAGTTCTTC	CASSPGGSSYNEQFF
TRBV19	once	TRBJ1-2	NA	TGTGCCAGTAGTATCATCGGGGGAACTAACTATGGCTACACCTTC	CASSIIGGTNYGYTF
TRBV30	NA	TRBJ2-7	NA	TGTGCCTGGAGCCGTAGGGGGACGTCCGCCTACGAGCAGTACTTC	CAWSRRGTSAYEQYF
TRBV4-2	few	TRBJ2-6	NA	TGTGCCAGCAGCACAACAGTTCTGAACGGGGCCAACGTCCTGACTTTC	CASSTTVLNGANVLTF
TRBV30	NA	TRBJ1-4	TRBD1	TGTGCCTGGAGTTCTCCGGGACAGTGGACAACTAATGAAAAACTGTTTTTT	CAWSSPGQWTTNEKLFF
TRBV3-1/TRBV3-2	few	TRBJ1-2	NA	TGTGCCAGCAGCCACAGCTATGGCTACACCTTC	CASSHSYGYTF
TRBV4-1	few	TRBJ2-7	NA	TGCGCCAGTTGGGACTCTTCCTACGAGCAGTACTTC	CASWDSSYEQYF
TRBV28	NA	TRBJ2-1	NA	TGTGCCAGCAGTTCAGGAGGGGCCTACGCTTTCAATGAGCAGTTCTTC	CASSSGGAYAFNEQFF
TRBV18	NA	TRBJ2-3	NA	TGTGCCAGCTCACCCCGGACTCAGGCAGATACGCAGTATTTT	CASSPRTQADTQYF
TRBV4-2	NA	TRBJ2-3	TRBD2	TGTGCCAGCAGCGAATTCCATAGCGGGGGGGCCGGAGATACGCAGTATTTT	CASSEFHSGGAGDTQYF
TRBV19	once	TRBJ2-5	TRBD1	TGTGCCAGTAGTCCTCTAGGGACAGGGGTCGGTGAGACCCAGTACTTC	CASSPLGTGVGETQYF
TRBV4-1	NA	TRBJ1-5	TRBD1	TGCGCCAGCAGCCAAAGTTGGACAGGGCGACAGCCCCAGCATTTT	CASSQSWTGRQPQHF
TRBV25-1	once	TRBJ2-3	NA	TGTGCCAGCAGTGAAACAGTAGATACGCAGTATTTT	CASSETVDTQYF
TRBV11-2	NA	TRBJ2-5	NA	TGTGCCAGCAGCCCCGGATCTGGGGAGTGGAAAAAGACCCAGTACTTC	CASSPGSGEWKKTQYF
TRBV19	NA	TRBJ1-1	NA	TGTGCCAGTAGTATCCTGCGAAACAGTGAAGCTTTCTTT	CASSILRNSEAFF
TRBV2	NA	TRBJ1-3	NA	TGTGCCAGCAGTCCGCCAGCAGGCTCTGGAAACACCATATATTTT	CASSPPAGSGNTIYF
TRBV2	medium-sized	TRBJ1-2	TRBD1	TGTGCCAGCAGCGGGACAGGGGGCAACTATGGCTACACCTTC	CASSGTGGNYGYTF